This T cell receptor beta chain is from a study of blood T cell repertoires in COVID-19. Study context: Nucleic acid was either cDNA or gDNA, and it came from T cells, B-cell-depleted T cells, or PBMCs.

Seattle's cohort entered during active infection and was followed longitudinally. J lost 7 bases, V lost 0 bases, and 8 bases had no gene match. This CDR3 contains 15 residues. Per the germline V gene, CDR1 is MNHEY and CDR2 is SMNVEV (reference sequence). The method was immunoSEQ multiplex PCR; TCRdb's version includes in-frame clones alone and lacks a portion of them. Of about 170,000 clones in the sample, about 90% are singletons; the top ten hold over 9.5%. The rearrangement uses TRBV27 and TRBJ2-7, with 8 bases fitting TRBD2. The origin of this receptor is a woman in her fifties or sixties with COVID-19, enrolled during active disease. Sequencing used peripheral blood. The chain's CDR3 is CASSLSRLASGEQYF. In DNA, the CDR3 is TGTGCCAGCAGTTTATCGAGACTAGCGTCAGGGGAGCAGTACTTC.